The 17 T cell receptor beta chains below were found in one sample sequenced in a study of blood T cell repertoires in COVID-19. Generated by immunoSEQ multiplex PCR, the TCRdb table keeps only in-frame clones and is missing some. Of about 440,000 clones in the sample, around 91% were seen once. Sequencing input: PBMCs or T cells enriched from blood (not recorded which). These receptors were obtained from a man between 18 and 35 years old who had recovered from COVID-19.

This sequence joins TRBV19 and TRBJ1-2, with 9 bases fitting TRBD1. Germline V gene data show CDR1 as LNHDA and CDR2 as SQIVND (reference sequence). The CDR3 has 14 residues. Trimming removed 7 bases from V and 4 bases from J; junction bases left unmatched: 7. The CDR3 DNA sequence: TGTGCCAGTAAGACTGGACAGGGGCCCTATGGCTACACCTTC. It is translated as CASKTGQGPYGYTF.

This sequence joins TRBV2 and TRBJ1-2, with D unclear. Germline assignment: CDR1 SNHLY and CDR2 FYNNEI. The V gene lost 4 bases and the J gene lost 0 bases, with 9 bases spanning the gap. CDR3 length equals 14 residues. The CDR3 DNA reads as TGTGCCAGCAGTGTGGGGAGAGCTAACTATGGCTACACCTTC. It encodes CASSVGRANYGYTF. Looking up the rest from reference TRBV2 and TRBJ1-2 gives the full variable domain: EPEVTQTPSHQVTQMGQEVILRCVPISNHLYFYWYRQILGQKVEFLVSFYNNEISEKSEIFDDQFSVERPDGSNFTLKIRSTKLEDSAMYFCASSVGRANYGYTFGSGTRLTVV.

The count of this clone is one. V gene TRBV12-3 or TRBV12-4 combines with J gene TRBJ1-1; the D is unclear. The CDR3 runs 11 residues. Trimming pared 5 bases from V and 5 bases from J, leaving 6 bases between. DNA of the CDR3: TGTGCCAGCAGTATGACTACTGAAGCTTTCTTT. Amino acid sequence: CASSMTTEAFF.

The V call is TRBV4-1, the J call TRBJ1-4; TRBD1 aligns across 7 bases. J was trimmed by 5 bases and V by 1 base; bases with no gene match: 10. CDR1 and CDR2 from the germline V gene are MGHRA and YSYEKL. The CDR3 contains 17 residues. CDR3 sequence (DNA): TGCGCCAGCAGCCAAGTCCATTCCGGGACAGAAAATGAAAAACTGTTTTTT. It translates to CASSQVHSGTENEKLFF.

This clone was counted a few times. The chain joins TRBV12-5 to TRBJ2-1, with D perhaps matching TRBD1 (6 bases). V was cut by 5 bases and J by 8 bases, with 16 bases left in between. The germline gives CDR1 LGHNT, CDR2 FRNRAP. The CDR3 covers 14 residues. CDR3 sequence reads: CASGNDRTQDEQFF. The CDR3 DNA is TGTGCTAGTGGTAACGACAGGACCCAGGATGAGCAGTTCTTC.

The chain is built from TRBV27 and TRBJ2-3, with TRBD2 matching 11 bases. This CDR3 has 19 amino acids. Per the germline V gene, CDR1 is MNHEY and CDR2 is SMNVEV (reference sequence). V was clipped by 3 bases and J by 1 base; unmatched bases: 12. The CDR3 coding sequence is TGTGCCAGCAGTTTCCTGGGGGCTAGCGGGAGGCCGGGCACAGATACGCAGTATTTT. Its translation is CASSFLGASGRPGTDTQYF.

This clone occurred once. The chain is built from TRBV2 and TRBJ1-3; no clear D gene. The CDR3 has 16 residues. Germline V gives CDR1 SNHLY, CDR2 FYNNEI. With 4 bases removed from V and 0 bases from J, the gap between germline ends came to 13 bases. The DNA of the CDR3 is TGTGCCAGCAGTGTAAGCGAGAAGAGCTCTGGAAACACCATATATTTT. It encodes CASSVSEKSSGNTIYF. Drawing the rest from reference TRBV2 and TRBJ1-3, the complete variable domain is EPEVTQTPSHQVTQMGQEVILRCVPISNHLYFYWYRQILGQKVEFLVSFYNNEISEKSEIFDDQFSVERPDGSNFTLKIRSTKLEDSAMYFCASSVSEKSSGNTIYFGEGSWLTVV.

The chain carries TRBV18 and TRBJ1-3; D gene ambiguous. CDR3 length equals 17 residues. Germline values: CDR1 KGHSH, CDR2 LQKENI. The V and J ends lost 3 bases and 1 base respectively, with 16 bases between them. CDR3 bases: TGTGCCAGCTCACCTCTCTCTGGCAGAGGGTCTGGAAACACCATATATTTT. Its protein product is CASSPLSGRGSGNTIYF.

This chain connects TRBV18 to TRBJ1-2; 7 nucleotides line up with TRBD1. The V gene's germline CDR1 is KGHSH and CDR2 LQKENI. The CDR3 covers 13 residues. V was pared by 3 bases and J by 7 bases, with 5 bases of the junction left unmatched. The CDR3 protein is CASSPGTVGGYTF. CDR3 in DNA: TGTGCCAGCTCACCGGGGACAGTCGGTGGCTACACCTTC.

There are a few counts of this clone. Here the CDR3 DNA reads TGCAGCGTTATCAGGGTGAACACTGAAGCTTTCTTT. This encodes CSVIRVNTEAFF. The chain has TRBV29-1 and TRBJ1-1; D is possibly TRBD1 (5 bases). The V end lost 5 bases, the J end lost 0 bases, and 7 bases lay between the germline ends. CDR3 length: 12 residues. The V gene's germline CDR1 is SQVTM and CDR2 ANQGSEA.

The chain carries TRBV28 and TRBJ1-4; D not certain. This CDR3 comprises 12 residues. Germline assignment: CDR1 MDHEN and CDR2 SYDVKM. Trimming pared 5 bases from V and 7 bases from J, leaving 8 bases between. CDR3 nucleotides: TGTGCCAGCAGTCCGGGTATTGAAAAACTGTTTTTT. As protein: CASSPGIEKLFF.

The V and J genes are TRBV11-3 and TRBJ2-5, with TRBD2 as a possible D gene (5 bases). The germline gives CDR1 SGHNT, CDR2 YENEEA. This CDR3 contains 12 residues. Trimming pared 5 bases from V and 5 bases from J, leaving 9 bases between. CDR3 sequence reads: CASSGTGETQYF. The CDR3, as DNA: TGTGCCAGCAGCGGCACGGGGGAGACCCAGTACTTC.

J is TRBJ1-6 and V is TRBV19, with TRBD1 matching 7 bases. Germline V gives CDR1 LNHDA, CDR2 SQIVND (reference sequence). The CDR3 loop spans 15 amino acids. With V trimmed by 3 bases and J by 9 bases, 8 bases remained unmatched. CDR3 coding DNA: TGTGCCAGTAGTATTCAGCAGGGGGATGGTTCACCCCTCCACTTT. It is translated as CASSIQQGDGSPLHF.

This chain connects TRBV5-1 to TRBJ1-5; the D gene is possibly TRBD1 (5 bases). CDR3 length equals 14 residues. V was shortened by 0 bases and J by 6 bases, with 10 bases between the two germline ends. Germline CDR1 is SGHRS and CDR2 is YFSETQ. As DNA, the CDR3 is TGCGCCAGCAGCTTGGAGGGGAATGGTCAGCCCCAGCATTTT. Encoded protein: CASSLEGNGQPQHF.

The chain joins TRBV7-9 to TRBJ1-2; TRBD1 matches at 7 bases. V gave up 5 bases and J gave up 3 bases; unmatched junction bases: 9. Germline V gene sequence: CDR1 SEHNR, CDR2 FQNEAQ (reference sequence). This CDR3 contains 15 residues. CDR3 protein: CASSLLTGLDYGYTF. The CDR3 nucleotides read TGTGCCAGCAGCCTCCTGACAGGGCTCGACTATGGCTACACCTTC. The whole variable domain, filled in from reference TRBV7-9 and TRBJ1-2, reads DTGVSQNPRHKITKRGQNVTFRCDPISEHNRLYWYRQTLGQGPEFLTYFQNEAQLEKSRLLSDRFSAERPKGSFSTLEIQRTEQGDSAMYLCASSLLTGLDYGYTFGSGTRLTVV.

This chain's CDR3 is CASSELSGSYNEQFF. CDR3 coding DNA: TGTGCCAGCAGTGAACTTAGTGGGAGCTACAATGAGCAGTTCTTC. The chain is built from TRBV6-1 and TRBJ2-1, with D perhaps TRBD2 (5 bases). Trimming removed 2 bases from V and 3 bases from J, with 11 bases in between. The CDR3 runs to 15 residues. CDR1 and CDR2 from the germline V gene are MNHNS and SASEGT.

On this clone: The same CDR3 can be traced to other DNA sequences in this sample. The chain combines TRBV5-1 with TRBJ1-1; D not certain. There are 14 residues in the CDR3. Germline CDR1 and CDR2: SGHRS and YFSETQ. Trimming took 0 bases from V and 0 from J, leaving 6 bases between them. The DNA for the CDR3 is TGCGCCAGCAGCTTGGACAGTATGAACACTGAAGCTTTCTTT. It specifies CASSLDSMNTEAFF.